Detailed here is one T cell receptor beta chain. The data were obtained in a study of T cells in Graves' hyperthyroidism and ophthalmopathy. Background on the study: Blood was drawn when the patient was first diagnosed and still untreated.

Researchers took RNA transcripts and amplified the TCR beta CDR3 regions from them. The study used the HTBI primer set for a first-round RT-PCR of the TCR CDR3. Using its own MiXCR run on the multiplex PCR reads, TCRdb lists one record per CDR3 protein. The sample contains some 690,000 distinct CDR3 sequences, roughly 17% of which appear only once. V was shortened by 1 base and J by 7 bases, with 10 bases between the two germline ends. The CDR3 extends over 13 amino acids. Germline CDR1 is SGHVS and CDR2 is FNYEAQ. The study enrolled patients aged 18 to 65 with newly diagnosed hyperthyroidism of under 2 months' duration.

The sequenced sample consisted of blood. This chain joins TRBV7-6 and TRBJ1-2; D remains unclear. This TCR came from a man in his fifties or sixties with Graves' hyperthyroidism. For the CDR3, the DNA is TGTGCCAGCAGCTTAGGGGCAGATCTTGGCTACACCTTC. Translated: CASSLGADLGYTF. Based on the CDR3 plus reference TRBV7-6 and TRBJ1-2, the full variable domain is GAGVSQSPRYKVTKRGQDVALRCDPISGHVSLYWYRQALGQGPEFLTYFNYEAQQDKSGLPNDRFSAERPEGSISTLTIQRTEQRDSAMYRCASSLGADLGYTFGSGTRLTVV.